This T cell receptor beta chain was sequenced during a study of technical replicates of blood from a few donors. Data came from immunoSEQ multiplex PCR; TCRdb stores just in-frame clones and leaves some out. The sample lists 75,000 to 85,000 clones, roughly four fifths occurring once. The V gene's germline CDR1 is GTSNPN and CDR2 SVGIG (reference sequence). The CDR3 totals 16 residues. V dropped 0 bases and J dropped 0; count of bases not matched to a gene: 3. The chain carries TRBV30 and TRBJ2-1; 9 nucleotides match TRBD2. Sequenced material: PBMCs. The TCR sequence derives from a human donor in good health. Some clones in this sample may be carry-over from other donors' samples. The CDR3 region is CAWSVRLADSYNEQFF. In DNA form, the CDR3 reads TGTGCCTGGAGTGTACGACTAGCGGACTCCTACAATGAGCAGTTCTTC.